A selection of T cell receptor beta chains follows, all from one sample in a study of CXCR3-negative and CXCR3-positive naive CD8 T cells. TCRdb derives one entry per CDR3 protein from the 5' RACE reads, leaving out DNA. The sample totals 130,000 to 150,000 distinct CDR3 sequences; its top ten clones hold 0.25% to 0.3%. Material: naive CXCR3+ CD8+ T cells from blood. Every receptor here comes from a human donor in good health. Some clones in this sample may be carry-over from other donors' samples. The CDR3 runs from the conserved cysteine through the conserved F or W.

CDR3: CASSLVGSRAVDYEQYF
V: TRBV12-3/TRBV12-4
J: TRBJ2-7

CDR3: CSARPAGITNRGEQYF
V: TRBV20-1
J: TRBJ2-7

CDR3: CASSLVASSYNEQFF
V: TRBV7-2
J: TRBJ2-1

CDR3: CSARDELAGYNEQFF
V: TRBV20-1
J: TRBJ2-1

CDR3: CSVGNSGRYEQYF
V: TRBV29-1
J: TRBJ2-7

CDR3: CASSSVGAISYEQYF
V: TRBV5-6
J: TRBJ2-7

CDR3: CSVAGGGPYEQYF
V: TRBV29-1
J: TRBJ2-7

CDR3: CASSPINRDTEAFF
V: TRBV28
J: TRBJ1-1

CDR3: CSVVTDSAYEQYF
V: TRBV29-1
J: TRBJ2-7

CDR3: CASRNDGSSYNEQFF
V: TRBV28
J: TRBJ2-1

CDR3: CASSFGAAEAFF
V: TRBV7-9
J: TRBJ1-1

CDR3: CASSDKRRETQYF
V: TRBV10-2
J: TRBJ2-5

CDR3: CSARVPRTSTEQYF
V: TRBV20-1
J: TRBJ2-7

CDR3: CASSLYNTQYF
V: TRBV28
J: TRBJ2-3

CDR3: CASSVGRDVEQFF
V: TRBV5-5
J: TRBJ2-1

CDR3: CASSLLGTAGGLYEQYF
V: TRBV27
J: TRBJ2-7

CDR3: CASSLAGSNTEAFF
V: TRBV12-3/TRBV12-4
J: TRBJ1-1

CDR3: CASSVREDTQYF
V: TRBV9
J: TRBJ2-3

CDR3: CASSSTYSSLIETQYF
V: TRBV7-6
J: TRBJ2-5

CDR3: CASSPPEDRGFDEQYF
V: TRBV11-2
J: TRBJ2-7

CDR3: CASSLEEDSYEQYF
V: TRBV5-6
J: TRBJ2-7

CDR3: CASSQDREIPTGELFF
V: TRBV6-5
J: TRBJ2-2

CDR3: CASSHGTGQETQYF
V: TRBV4-3
J: TRBJ2-5

CDR3: CSPQIDRPQETQYF
V: TRBV20-1
J: TRBJ2-5

CDR3: CASSIMAGGTYEQYF
V: TRBV19
J: TRBJ2-7

CDR3: CASSQDWKGVDEQFF
V: TRBV4-2
J: TRBJ2-1

CDR3: CAISESVTADTRDTQYF
V: TRBV10-3
J: TRBJ2-3

CDR3: CASSLGQFTNYGYTF
V: TRBV27
J: TRBJ1-2

CDR3: CASSQTGASEKLFF
V: TRBV23-1
J: TRBJ1-4

CDR3: CASSQDEAGDTQYF
V: TRBV4-1
J: TRBJ2-3

CDR3: CASTLGLADTDTQYF
V: TRBV6-2/TRBV6-3
J: TRBJ2-3

CDR3: CASSETSGGEDNEQFF
V: TRBV6-2/TRBV6-3
J: TRBJ2-1

CDR3: CASIGAGGGTEAFF
V: TRBV25-1
J: TRBJ1-1

CDR3: CATSMDKVNVRERTKNIQYF
V: TRBV15
J: TRBJ2-4

CDR3: CASSILWGLNTEAFF
V: TRBV19
J: TRBJ1-1

CDR3: CSCHWVLPYEQYF
V: TRBV29-1
J: TRBJ2-7

CDR3: CASSSPQGKGYEQYF
V: TRBV28
J: TRBJ2-7

CDR3: CSVMTNQETQYF
V: TRBV29-1
J: TRBJ2-5

CDR3: CASSQGTGNEQYF
V: TRBV3-1
J: TRBJ2-7

CDR3: CASYAASYGYTF
V: TRBV6-5
J: TRBJ1-2